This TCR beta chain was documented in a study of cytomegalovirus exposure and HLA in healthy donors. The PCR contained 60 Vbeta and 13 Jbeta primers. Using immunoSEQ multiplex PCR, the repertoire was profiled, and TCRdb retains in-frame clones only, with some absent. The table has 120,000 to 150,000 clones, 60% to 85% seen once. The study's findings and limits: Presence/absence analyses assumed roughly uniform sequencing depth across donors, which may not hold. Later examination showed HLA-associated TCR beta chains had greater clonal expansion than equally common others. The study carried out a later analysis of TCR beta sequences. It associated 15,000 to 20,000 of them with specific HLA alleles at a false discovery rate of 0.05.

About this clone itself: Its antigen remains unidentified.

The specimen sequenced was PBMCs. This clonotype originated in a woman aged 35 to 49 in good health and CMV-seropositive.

In DNA, the CDR3 is TGCAGCGTGCGACTAGCGCCTAGCACAGATACGCAGTATTTT. It codes for CSVRLAPSTDTQYF. This chain joins TRBV29-1 and TRBJ2-3; 8 nucleotides match TRBD2. This CDR3 comprises 14 residues. The germline CDR1 and CDR2 sequences are SQVTM and ANQGSEA. Losses at the gene ends were 6 bases for V and 0 bases for J; bases not matched to a gene: 5.